This TCR beta chain was documented in a study of Graves' ophthalmopathy and Graves' hyperthyroidism. In the case of this clonotype: Antigen specificity is unknown.

PBMCs were obtained from about 9.5 ml of fresh peripheral blood. RNA transcripts provided the template for amplifying TCR beta CDR3 regions. The authors performed first-round RT-PCR with HTBI primers and then a second-round multiplex PCR. TCRdb reprocessed the multiplex PCR reads via MiXCR and lists one record per CDR3 protein. This table has hundreds of thousands of distinct CDR3 sequences, 15% appearing once. Broader study findings: Using 13 signatures, a model distinguished ophthalmopathy from stable hyperthyroidism, reaching around 85% sensitivity and 65% to 84% specificity.

The TCR was taken from a woman aged 18-30 years with stable Graves' hyperthyroidism. Sequencing was carried out using peripheral blood.

The CDR3 sequence is CASSVVEGADTEAFF. Written as DNA, the CDR3 is TGTGCCAGCAGCGTAGTTGAGGGGGCGGACACTGAAGCTTTCTTT. The J gene is TRBJ1-1, the V gene TRBV9; TRBD1 agrees at 7 bases. There are 15 residues in the CDR3. V lost 0 bases and J lost 3; bases outside the gene matches: 5. Germline CDR1 reads SGDLS; CDR2 reads YYNGEE.